The next 18 T cell receptor beta chains were all read from a single sample in a study of T-cell reconstitution after alpha-beta-depleted transplantation in children. A TCRbeta library incorporating unique molecular identifiers was prepared. TCRdb recomputed calls from the PCR reads with MiXCR, one row per CDR3 protein. The sample shows approximately 400,000 distinct CDR3 sequences, roughly 10% of them seen only once. Sequenced material: PBMCs from the stem cell graft donor, taken from the stem cell graft. These receptor sequences come from a human donor who donated a stem cell graft to a child with acute myeloid leukemia.

This clonotype was counted a few times. The V gene is TRBV11-2, the J gene TRBJ2-7; D is uncertain. Trimming left V 1 base short and J 4 bases short, with 11 bases between. The CDR3 spans 14 residues. Germline V gives CDR1 SGHAT, CDR2 FQNNGV. CDR3 sequence (DNA): TGTGCCAGCAGCTTAGTGGCTTGGGATTACGAGCAGTACTTC. Residues: CASSLVAWDYEQYF.

This clonotype has a handful of counts. This chain links TRBV20-1 with TRBJ2-7, with 8 bases lining up with TRBD1. The CDR3 totals 13 residues. The V gene's germline CDR1 is DFQATT and CDR2 SNEGSKA (reference sequence). V lost 3 bases and J lost 5; bases outside the gene matches: 6. The CDR3 reads CSASLTGEHEQYF. Written as DNA, the CDR3 is TGCAGTGCTAGCCTGACAGGGGAACACGAGCAGTACTTC.

This clonotype was seen only a few times. V usage is TRBV7-8 and J usage is TRBJ2-6; D remains unclear. Germline V CDR1 and CDR2: SGHVS, FQNEAQ. This CDR3 is 17 amino acids long. Trimming stripped 1 base from V and 0 bases from J, with 10 bases between. The CDR3 DNA is TGTGCCAGCAGCTTAGGTAGAGCGATCTCTGGGGCCAACGTCCTGACTTTC. Its translation: CASSLGRAISGANVLTF.

This clonotype was recorded many times. The chain employs TRBV20-1 and TRBJ2-2; D call uncertain. V was shortened by 2 bases and J by 2 bases, with 0 bases between the two germline ends. The CDR3 is made up of 11 amino acids. In germline, CDR1 is DFQATT, CDR2 SNEGSKA (reference sequence). DNA of the CDR3: TGCAGTGCTAGAAACACCGGGGAGCTGTTTTTT. It is translated as CSARNTGELFF.

The sample holds many counts of this clonotype. The chain is built from TRBV7-3 and TRBJ2-5, with D perhaps matching TRBD1 or TRBD2 (6 bases each). Between the trimmed V and J ends, which lost 5 bases and 2 bases, there was a span of 9 bases. Looked up from germline, CDR1 is SGHTA and CDR2 is FQGTGA. The CDR3 loop spans 13 amino acids. The CDR3 region is CASSGGPQETQYF. The CDR3 DNA reads as TGTGCCAGCAGCGGGGGGCCTCAAGAGACCCAGTACTTC. Together with reference TRBV7-3 and TRBJ2-5, the CDR3 gives the full variable domain: GAGVSQTPSNKVTEKGKYVELRCDPISGHTALYWYRQSLGQGPEFLIYFQGTGAADDSGLPNDRFFAVRPEGSVSTLKIQRTERGDSAVYLCASSGGPQETQYFGPGTRLLVL.

This clonotype has a handful of counts. This sequence joins TRBV12-3 or TRBV12-4 and TRBJ2-2; 13 nucleotides line up with TRBD2. The CDR3 totals 18 residues. Germline trimming cut 0 bases from V and 5 bases from J; bases unmatched to any gene: 6. The CDR3 loop reads CASSLAIGLAGVTGELFF. The CDR3 DNA sequence: TGTGCCAGCAGTTTAGCGATTGGACTAGCGGGAGTGACCGGGGAGCTGTTTTTT.

The sample holds many counts of this clonotype. V is TRBV20-1 and J is TRBJ1-6; TRBD1 matches 8 bases. This CDR3 has 14 residues. V was pared by 6 bases and J by 8 bases, with 9 bases of the junction left unmatched. Germline V lookup: CDR1 DFQATT, CDR2 SNEGSKA (reference sequence). The CDR3 DNA is TGCAGTGCCAGGGCCGGACAGGGACATTCACCCCTCCACTTT. The encoded protein is CSARAGQGHSPLHF.

V is TRBV5-5 and J is TRBJ2-7; possible D gene TRBD2, 5 bases. V dropped 6 bases and J dropped 0 bases, with 13 bases sitting between them. This CDR3 has 14 residues. Germline CDR1 SGHKS, CDR2 YYEKEE (reference sequence). The CDR3 reads CASNREQSSYEQYF. CDR3 sequence (DNA): TGTGCCAGCAACCGGGAACAGAGCTCCTACGAGCAGTACTTC.

The table lists this clonotype with a few counts. This chain uses TRBV9 with TRBJ1-4, with 11 bases aligning to TRBD1. Germline V gene sequence: CDR1 SGDLS, CDR2 YYNGEE. The CDR3 covers 16 residues. J lost 4 bases, V lost 4 bases, and 6 bases had no gene match. The CDR3 is CASSRRGTGGNEKLFF. DNA for the CDR3: TGTGCCAGCAGCCGCAGAGGGACAGGGGGTAATGAAAAACTGTTTTTT.

This clonotype was seen only a few times. The V and J genes are TRBV20-1 and TRBJ2-3; D remains unclear. This CDR3 is 14 amino acids long. CDR1 and CDR2 (germline): DFQATT, SNEGSKA (reference sequence). The ends were cut back, 5 bases at V and 0 bases at J, with 12 bases in the middle. In DNA, the CDR3 is TGCAGTGCTTACGCCGACCCCAGCACAGATACGCAGTATTTT. This codes for CSAYADPSTDTQYF.

The chain recombines TRBV20-1 with TRBJ2-3, with 9 bases fitting TRBD1. The CDR3 covers 12 residues. V shed 1 base, J shed 11 bases, and the junction held 4 bases outside the gene matches. Germline V gene data show CDR1 as DFQATT and CDR2 as SNEGSKA (reference sequence). The DNA for the CDR3 is TGCAGTGCTAGAGGGACAGGGGAAGGGCAGTATTTT. This translates into CSARGTGEGQYF.

This clonotype was observed a few times. The chain uses TRBV29-1 and TRBJ2-3, with TRBD2 matching 10 bases. Unmatched junction bases numbered 15, after V lost 3 bases and J lost 3 bases. Germline V gene data show CDR1 as SQVTM and CDR2 as ANQGSEA. The CDR3 loop spans 18 amino acids. The CDR3 protein is CSVDSRGEPSGGTDTQYF. The CDR3 DNA sequence: TGCAGCGTTGATTCGAGGGGCGAGCCTAGCGGGGGAACAGATACGCAGTATTTT.

The rearrangement links TRBV5-6 to TRBJ1-1; 12 nucleotides match TRBD1. Losses at the gene ends were 4 bases for V and 3 bases for J; bases not matched to a gene: 10. The CDR3 covers 17 residues. Germline V lookup: CDR1 SGHDT, CDR2 YYEEEE. CDR3: CASSRTGTGGLDTEAFF. DNA of the CDR3: TGTGCCAGCAGCCGGACCGGGACAGGGGGCTTGGACACTGAAGCTTTCTTT.

This clonotype has a handful of counts. The chain is built from TRBV19 and TRBJ2-2; D is ambiguous. This CDR3 spans 14 amino acids. CDR1 and CDR2 from the germline V gene are LNHDA and SQIVND (reference sequence). Trimming removed 3 bases at V and 7 bases at J, with 12 bases between. The CDR3 DNA is TGTGCCAGTAGTATTTCAGTCTCTGGCGGGGAGCTGTTTTTT. It specifies CASSISVSGGELFF.

In its sample, this clonotype was seen many times. This chain joins TRBV7-9 and TRBJ2-5; no firm D call. The CDR3 loop spans 14 amino acids. The germline V gene encodes CDR1 SEHNR and CDR2 FQNEAQ (reference sequence). V lost 0 bases to trimming and J lost 5 bases, with 10 bases between them. CDR3 sequence: CASSLAVGGETQYF. CDR3 DNA sequence: TGTGCCAGCAGCTTAGCTGTGGGTGGGGAGACCCAGTACTTC. The full variable domain, its missing parts supplied by reference TRBV7-9 and TRBJ2-5, is DTGVSQNPRHKITKRGQNVTFRCDPISEHNRLYWYRQTLGQGPEFLTYFQNEAQLEKSRLLSDRFSAERPKGSFSTLEIQRTEQGDSAMYLCASSLAVGGETQYFGPGTRLLVL.

This clonotype appeared many times. V gene TRBV6-5 combines with J gene TRBJ2-7, with TRBD1 matching 8 bases. The CDR3 runs to 15 residues. Losses at the gene ends were 2 bases for V and 7 bases for J; bases not matched to a gene: 10. The germline V gene has CDR1 MNHEY and CDR2 SVGAGI. The CDR3 coding sequence is TGTGCCAGCAGTTACGGCAGGGGGCCTCTCGCGGAGCAGTACTTC. This encodes CASSYGRGPLAEQYF.

This clonotype was recorded a few times. V is TRBV15 and J is TRBJ1-1; D might be TRBD1 (6 bases). Trimming took off 5 bases at V and 5 bases at J, with 21 bases between the two ends. Germline V CDR1 and CDR2: LNHNV, YYDKDF (reference sequence). The CDR3 length is 16 residues. DNA of the CDR3: TGTGCCACCAGCCCTACACTTCAAGGGGGGCGGACTGAAGCTTTCTTT. Translation gives CATSPTLQGGRTEAFF.

There are a few counts of this clonotype. V is TRBV5-5 and J is TRBJ1-4; 7 positions agree with TRBD1. V was clipped by 0 bases and J by 3 bases; unmatched bases: 8. Looked up from germline, CDR1 is SGHKS and CDR2 is YYEKEE (reference sequence). The CDR3 has 17 amino acids. The CDR3 nucleotides read TGTGCCAGCAGCTTGGCAATTGGGCAGGGGGCTAATGAAAAACTGTTTTTT. Its translation is CASSLAIGQGANEKLFF.